Listed below are T cell receptor beta chains from one sample, sequenced in a study of blood T cell repertoires in COVID-19. The table came from immunoSEQ multiplex PCR; TCRdb's copy has only in-frame clones and leaves some out. There are fewer than 120,000 clones in the sample; more than 75% occur only once, and about 3% lies in the top ten. Sequences were obtained from peripheral blood. These receptors all stem from a woman aged 50 to 60 with acute or convalescent COVID-19. The CDR3 runs from the conserved cysteine through the conserved F or W. A D gene is named only where the DNA matches it firmly. Where a row states a size, it is once, few, many or the class of an expanded clone; other rows omit it.

d_call	j_call	clone_size	v_call	cdr3_nt	cdr3_aa
TRBD2	TRBJ2-2	.	TRBV5-1	TGCGCCAGCAGCTTGACCAGGACTAGCGGAACCGGGGAGCTGTTTTTT	CASSLTRTSGTGELFF
TRBD1	TRBJ1-5	.	TRBV6-1	TGTGCCAGCAGTGGACAGGGCTCGGTAGTTCGGGGCAATCAGCCCCAGCATTTT	CASSGQGSVVRGNQPQHF
.	TRBJ2-3	.	TRBV29-1	TGCAGCGTTGTACGCTCCAGCGCCCCAATAAGCACAGATACGCAGTATTTT	CSVVRSSAPISTDTQYF
.	TRBJ2-1	.	TRBV6-5	TGTGCCCTTCTAACCTCCTACAATGAGCAGTTCTTC	CALLTSYNEQFF
.	TRBJ1-2	.	TRBV7-6	TGTGCCAGCAGCTCAAAGGACATGTCCAACTATGGCTACACCTTC	CASSSKDMSNYGYTF
TRBD1	TRBJ2-3	.	TRBV19	TGTGCCAGTAGCCCTCCCATCGACAGGGGGAGGATGGATACGCAGTATTTT	CASSPPIDRGRMDTQYF
.	TRBJ2-7	.	TRBV30	TGTGCCTGCTCCAGGGGAGGGGCTCGTTGTTCGGCCTACGAGCAGTACTTC	CACSRGGARCSAYEQYF
TRBD1	TRBJ2-7	.	TRBV25-1	TGTGCCAGCAGTGGAAGACAGGGGGCCGACGAGCAGTACTTC	CASSGRQGADEQYF
TRBD1	TRBJ2-2	.	TRBV6-5	TGTGCCAGCATTCGAACCGGGACAGGGGTCGGGGAGCTGTTTTTT	CASIRTGTGVGELFF
.	TRBJ2-7	few	TRBV7-2	TGTGCCAGCAGCTTAGGAGGTGGCGCCTCCTACGAGCAGTACTTC	CASSLGGGASYEQYF
TRBD2	TRBJ2-1	.	TRBV11-2	TGTGCCAGCAGCTTATTCTTCGGGGGGAGCGCCTCCTACAATGAGCAGTTCTTC	CASSLFFGGSASYNEQFF
.	TRBJ1-5	once	TRBV19	TGTGCCAGTAGTCTGACAGTCAATCAGCCCCAGCATTTT	CASSLTVNQPQHF